This T cell receptor (beta chain) was documented in a study of T cells in localized non-small cell lung cancer. Trimming cost V 4 bases and J 2 bases, with 11 bases left between them. The CDR3 loop spans 14 amino acids. Germline V gene sequence: CDR1 MNHEY, CDR2 SVGAGI. The method was immunoSEQ multiplex PCR; TCRdb's version includes in-frame clones alone and lacks a portion of them. In the table there are 90,000 to 100,000 clones, more than 75% of which are singletons. V and J are TRBV6-5 and TRBJ1-2; tentatively, D is TRBD1 (6 bases). The clonotype was recovered from a woman aged 35 to 69 with stage II squamous cell lung carcinoma. The sample here was PBMCs, taken before any cancer treatment. The CDR3 bases are TGTGCCAGCAGTTTGGGGCAGGGGAACTATGGCTACACCTTC. Protein product: CASSLGQGNYGYTF.